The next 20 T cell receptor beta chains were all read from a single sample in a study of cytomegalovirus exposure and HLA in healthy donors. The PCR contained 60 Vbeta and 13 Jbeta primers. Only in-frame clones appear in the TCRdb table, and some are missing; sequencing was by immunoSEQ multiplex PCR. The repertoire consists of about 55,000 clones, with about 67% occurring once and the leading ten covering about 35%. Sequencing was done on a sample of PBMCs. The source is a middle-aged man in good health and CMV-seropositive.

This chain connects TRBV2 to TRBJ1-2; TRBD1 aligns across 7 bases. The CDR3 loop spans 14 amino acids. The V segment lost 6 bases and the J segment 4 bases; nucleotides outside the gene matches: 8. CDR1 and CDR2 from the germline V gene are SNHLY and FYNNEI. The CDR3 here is CASSFYRGTYGYTF. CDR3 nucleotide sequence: TGTGCCAGCAGCTTTTACAGGGGCACCTATGGCTACACCTTC.

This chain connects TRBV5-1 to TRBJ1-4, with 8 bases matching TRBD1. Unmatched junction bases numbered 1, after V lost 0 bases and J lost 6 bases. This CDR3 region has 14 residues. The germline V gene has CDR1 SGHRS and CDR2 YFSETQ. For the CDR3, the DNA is TGCGCCAGCAGCTTGGCGGACAGGGATGAAAAACTGTTTTTT. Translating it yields CASSLADRDEKLFF. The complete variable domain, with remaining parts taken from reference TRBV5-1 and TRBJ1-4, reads KAGVTQTPRYLIKTRGQQVTLSCSPISGHRSVSWYQQTPGQGLQFLFEYFSETQRNKGNFPGRFSGRQFSNSRSEMNVSTLELGDSALYLCASSLADRDEKLFFGSGTQLSVL.

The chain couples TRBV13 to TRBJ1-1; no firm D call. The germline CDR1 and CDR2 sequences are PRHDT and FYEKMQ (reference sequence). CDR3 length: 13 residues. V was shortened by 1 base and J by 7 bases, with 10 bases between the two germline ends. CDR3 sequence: CASSLDGILEAFF. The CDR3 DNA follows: TGTGCCAGCAGCTTAGACGGGATACTTGAAGCTTTCTTT.

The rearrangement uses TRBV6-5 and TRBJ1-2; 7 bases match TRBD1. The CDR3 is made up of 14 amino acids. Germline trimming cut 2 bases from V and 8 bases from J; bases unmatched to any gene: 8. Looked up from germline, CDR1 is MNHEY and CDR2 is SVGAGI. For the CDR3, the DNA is TGTGCCAGCAGTTACGGGAACAGGGGTAGGGGCTACACCTTC. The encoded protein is CASSYGNRGRGYTF.

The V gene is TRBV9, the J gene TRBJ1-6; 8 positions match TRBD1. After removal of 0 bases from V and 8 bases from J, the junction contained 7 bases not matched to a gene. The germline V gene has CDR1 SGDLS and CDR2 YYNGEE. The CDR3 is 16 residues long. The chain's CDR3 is CASSVGPGGIDSPLHF. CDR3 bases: TGTGCCAGCAGCGTAGGGCCAGGGGGCATCGATTCACCCCTCCACTTT.

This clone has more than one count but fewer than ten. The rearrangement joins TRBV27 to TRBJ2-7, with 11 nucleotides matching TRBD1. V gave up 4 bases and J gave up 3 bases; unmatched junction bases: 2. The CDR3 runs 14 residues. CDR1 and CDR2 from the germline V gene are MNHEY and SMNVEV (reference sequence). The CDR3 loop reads CASSWGTGGYEQYF. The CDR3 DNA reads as TGTGCCAGCAGTTGGGGGACAGGGGGCTACGAGCAGTACTTC.

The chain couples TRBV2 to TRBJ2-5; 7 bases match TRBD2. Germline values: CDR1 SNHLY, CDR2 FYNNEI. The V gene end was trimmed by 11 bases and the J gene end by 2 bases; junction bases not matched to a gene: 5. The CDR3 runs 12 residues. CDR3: CAGEGLQETQYF. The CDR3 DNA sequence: TGTGCCGGGGAGGGCCTACAAGAGACCCAGTACTTC.

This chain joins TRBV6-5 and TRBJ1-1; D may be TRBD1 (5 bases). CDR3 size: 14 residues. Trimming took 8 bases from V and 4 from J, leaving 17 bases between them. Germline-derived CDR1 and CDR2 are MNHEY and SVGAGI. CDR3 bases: TGTGCCAGCGTGGGGGGGTCAGTACCCACTGAAGCTTTCTTT. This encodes CASVGGSVPTEAFF.

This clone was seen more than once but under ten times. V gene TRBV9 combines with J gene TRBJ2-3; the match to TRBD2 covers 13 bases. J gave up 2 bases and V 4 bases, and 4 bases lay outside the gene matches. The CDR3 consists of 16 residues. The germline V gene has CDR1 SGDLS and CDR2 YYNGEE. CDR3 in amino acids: CASSPGTSGNTDTQYF. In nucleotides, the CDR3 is TGTGCCAGCAGCCCAGGGACTAGCGGGAACACAGATACGCAGTATTTT. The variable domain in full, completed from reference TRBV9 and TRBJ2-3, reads DSGVTQTPKHLITATGQRVTLRCSPRSGDLSVYWYQQSLDQGLQFLIQYYNGEERAKGNILERFSAQQFPDLHSELNLSSLELGDSALYFCASSPGTSGNTDTQYFGPGTRLTVL.

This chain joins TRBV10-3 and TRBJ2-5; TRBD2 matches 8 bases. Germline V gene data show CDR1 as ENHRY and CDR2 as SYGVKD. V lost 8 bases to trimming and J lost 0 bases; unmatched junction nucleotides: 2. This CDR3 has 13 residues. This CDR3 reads CAISRGDQETQYF. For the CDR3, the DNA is TGTGCCATCTCGCGGGGGGACCAAGAGACCCAGTACTTC.

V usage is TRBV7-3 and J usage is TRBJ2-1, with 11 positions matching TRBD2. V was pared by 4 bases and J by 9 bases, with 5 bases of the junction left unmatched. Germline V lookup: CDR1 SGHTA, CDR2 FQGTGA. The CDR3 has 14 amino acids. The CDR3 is CASSSPTSGAEQFF. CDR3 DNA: TGTGCCAGCAGCTCTCCGACTAGCGGGGCTGAGCAGTTCTTC.

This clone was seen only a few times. The CDR3 spells CASGEEADTQYF. The CDR3 coding sequence is TGTGCCAGCGGGGAGGAGGCAGATACGCAGTATTTT. The chain combines TRBV19 with TRBJ2-3; D may be TRBD2 (6 bases). V dropped 9 bases and J dropped 4 bases, with 11 bases sitting between them. The CDR3 is 12 amino acids. From germline, CDR1 is LNHDA and CDR2 SQIVND (reference sequence).

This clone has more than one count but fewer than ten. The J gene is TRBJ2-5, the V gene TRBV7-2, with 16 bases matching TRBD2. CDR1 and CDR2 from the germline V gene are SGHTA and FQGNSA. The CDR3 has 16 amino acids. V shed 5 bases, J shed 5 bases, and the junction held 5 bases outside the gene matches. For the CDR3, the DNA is TGTGCCAGCAGCCCGGGACTAGCGGGGGGGCGTGAGACCCAGTACTTC. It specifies CASSPGLAGGRETQYF.

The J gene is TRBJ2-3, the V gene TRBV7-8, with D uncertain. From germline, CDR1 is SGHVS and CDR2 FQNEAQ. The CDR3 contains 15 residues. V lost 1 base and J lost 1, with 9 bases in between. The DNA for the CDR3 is TGTGCCAGCAGCTTAGGGTTCCGGGGCACAGATACGCAGTATTTT. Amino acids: CASSLGFRGTDTQYF.

CDR3 coding DNA: TGCGCCAGCAGCTTGATCGGACGGGGGGACACTGAAGCTTTCTTT. Translation: CASSLIGRGDTEAFF. V is TRBV5-1 and J is TRBJ1-1, with a weak D call TRBD1 (5 bases). The CDR3 is 15 residues long. V lost 1 base to trimming and J lost 3 bases, with 13 bases between them. Germline V gene data show CDR1 as SGHRS and CDR2 as YFSETQ.

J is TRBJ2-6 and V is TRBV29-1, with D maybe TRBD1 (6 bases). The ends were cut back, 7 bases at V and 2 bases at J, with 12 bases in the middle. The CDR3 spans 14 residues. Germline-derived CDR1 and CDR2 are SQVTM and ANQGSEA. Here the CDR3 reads CSASSGAGANVLTF. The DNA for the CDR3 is TGCAGCGCCTCCTCAGGGGCTGGGGCCAACGTCCTGACTTTC.

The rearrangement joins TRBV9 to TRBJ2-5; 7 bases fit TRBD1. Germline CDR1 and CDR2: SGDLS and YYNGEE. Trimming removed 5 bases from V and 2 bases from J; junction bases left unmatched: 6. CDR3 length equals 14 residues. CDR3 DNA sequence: TGTGCCAGCAGTGTGGGGACAGAGCAAGAGACCCAGTACTTC. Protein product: CASSVGTEQETQYF.

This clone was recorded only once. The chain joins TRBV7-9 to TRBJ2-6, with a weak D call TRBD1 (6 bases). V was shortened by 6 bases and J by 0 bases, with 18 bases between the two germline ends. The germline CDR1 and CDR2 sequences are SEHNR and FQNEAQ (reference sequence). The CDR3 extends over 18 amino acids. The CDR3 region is CASSRTGTPNSGANVLTF. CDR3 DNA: TGTGCCAGCAGTCGAACCGGGACACCAAACTCTGGGGCCAACGTCCTGACTTTC.

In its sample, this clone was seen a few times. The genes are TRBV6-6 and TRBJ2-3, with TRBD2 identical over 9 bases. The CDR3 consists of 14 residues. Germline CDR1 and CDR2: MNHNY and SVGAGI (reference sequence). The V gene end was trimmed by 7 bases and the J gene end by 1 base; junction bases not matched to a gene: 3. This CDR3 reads CASTIAGGTDTQYF. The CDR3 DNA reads TGTGCCAGCACCATAGCGGGGGGCACAGATACGCAGTATTTT.

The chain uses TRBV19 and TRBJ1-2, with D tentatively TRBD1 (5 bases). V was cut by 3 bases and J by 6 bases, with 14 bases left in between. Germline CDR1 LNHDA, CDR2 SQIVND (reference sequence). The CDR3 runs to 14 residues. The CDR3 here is CASSIMGGVDGYTF. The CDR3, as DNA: TGTGCCAGTAGTATCATGGGGGGAGTGGATGGCTACACCTTC.